A selection of T cell receptor beta chains follows, all from one sample in a study of blood T cell repertoires in COVID-19. The table came from immunoSEQ multiplex PCR; TCRdb's copy has only in-frame clones and leaves some out. The sample comprises roughly 350,000 clones, approximately 90% of which are singletons, and less than 3.5% rests with the top ten. The material sequenced was peripheral blood. The receptors stem from a young woman who had recovered from COVID-19. Both conserved end residues are part of each CDR3. The D gene is left open where the match is weak.

d_gene,v_gene,j_gene,CDR3nt,CDR3aa
TRBD2,TRBV6-2/TRBV6-3,TRBJ2-3,TGTGCCAGCAGTTACTTCGCGGGAGGCGGCACAGATACGCAGTATTTT,CASSYFAGGGTDTQYF
.,TRBV6-5,TRBJ1-1,TGTGCCAGCAGTTACTCGAACGGGAACACTGAAGCTTTCTTT,CASSYSNGNTEAFF
TRBD1,TRBV6-5,TRBJ2-2,TGTGCCAGCAGTTCCCCCCGACAGGGGTGGACCGGGGAGCTGTTTTTT,CASSSPRQGWTGELFF
.,TRBV19,TRBJ2-2,TGTGCCAGTAGCCCCACAGGTGGGACCGGGGAGCTGTTTTTT,CASSPTGGTGELFF
.,TRBV21-1,TRBJ1-3,TGTGCCAGCAGCAAAGCGCTTTGGACAGGGGCTGGAAACACCATATATTTT,CASSKALWTGAGNTIYF
.,TRBV6-1,TRBJ2-4,TGTGCCAGCAGTGATTTCAACAGACCTACCAAAAACATTCAGTACTTC,CASSDFNRPTKNIQYF
TRBD2,TRBV11-3,TRBJ2-3,TGTGCCAGCAGCTTATGGACTAGCGGGTTCCCCCACCAGTATTTT,CASSLWTSGFPHQYF
.,TRBV29-1,TRBJ2-1,TGCAGCGTTGCTGAGTTCCACAATGAGCAGTTCTTC,CSVAEFHNEQFF
.,TRBV5-1,TRBJ2-1,TGCGCCAGCAGCTTGGATTTCACAGCTCATGAGCAGTTCTTC,CASSLDFTAHEQFF
TRBD2,TRBV18,TRBJ2-2,TGTGCCAGCTCACCAGCGGAGCGGGGAACGAACACCGGGGAGCTGTTTTTT,CASSPAERGTNTGELFF